One and the same sample provided the 12 T cell receptor beta chains below, sequenced in a study of T cell responses to AZD1222 COVID-19 vaccine. Libraries were prepared by immunoSEQ multiplex PCR; TCRdb keeps only in-frame clonotypes and omits some of them. The sample yields tens of thousands of clones, 85% seen once. The input for sequencing was peripheral blood, taken on day 0 of AZD1222 vaccination. All receptors derive from an adult in good health.

The rearrangement joins TRBV19 to TRBJ1-4, with 10 bases that match TRBD1. CDR1 and CDR2 from the germline V gene are LNHDA and SQIVND (reference sequence). The CDR3 extends over 13 amino acids. V was pared by 11 bases and J by 8 bases, with 8 bases of the junction left unmatched. DNA of the CDR3: TGTGCCTGCAATCGGGACAGGGGAGAAAAACTGTTTTTT. This encodes CACNRDRGEKLFF.

The V and J genes are TRBV25-1 and TRBJ1-2; 8 bases match TRBD1. The germline V gene encodes CDR1 MGHDK and CDR2 SYGVNS. J gave up 3 bases and V 2 bases, and 5 bases lay outside the gene matches. The CDR3 contains 15 residues. CDR3: CASSEPGGEDYGYTF. CDR3 in DNA: TGTGCCAGCAGTGAACCAGGGGGCGAGGACTATGGCTACACCTTC.

This clone was found a few times. The chain carries TRBV27 and TRBJ1-5; the match to TRBD1 covers 7 bases. The J segment lost 5 bases and the V segment lost 4 bases, leaving 14 bases of the junction unmatched. CDR3 size: 17 residues. Germline V gives CDR1 MNHEY, CDR2 SMNVEV (reference sequence). In nucleotides, the CDR3 is TGTGCCAGCAGTTCCCAACCGACAGGGTTTGAGGATCAGCCCCAGCATTTT. This gives the protein CASSSQPTGFEDQPQHF.

The chain couples TRBV9 to TRBJ1-1, with D perhaps TRBD1 (6 bases). The V gene's germline CDR1 is SGDLS and CDR2 YYNGEE. V gave up 3 bases and J gave up 4 bases, with 16 bases separating them. This CDR3 contains 15 residues. CDR3 in amino acids: CASSGPQGRSTEAFF. The DNA of the CDR3 is TGTGCCAGCAGCGGGCCGCAGGGGCGTAGCACTGAAGCTTTCTTT.

The V gene is TRBV3-1 (or the pseudogene TRBV3-2), the J gene TRBJ1-2; no definite D call. Per germline, CDR1 LGHDT and CDR2 YNNKEL (reference sequence). Trimming pared 2 bases from V and 8 bases from J, leaving 15 bases between. The CDR3 runs 14 residues. The CDR3 nucleotides are TGTGCCAGCAGCCAACGCGCACCGACGGAAGGCTACACCTTC. Its translation is CASSQRAPTEGYTF.

The V gene is TRBV5-1, the J gene TRBJ2-7, with TRBD2 matching over 10 bases. This CDR3 comprises 15 residues. Looked up from germline, CDR1 is SGHRS and CDR2 is YFSETQ. J was trimmed by 5 bases and V by 5 bases; bases with no gene match: 10. This CDR3 reads CASRPSGGAINEQYF. The CDR3 DNA sequence: TGCGCCAGCAGACCTAGCGGGGGCGCCATCAACGAGCAGTACTTC.

This clone has only a few counts. V and J are TRBV7-3 and TRBJ2-2, with a weak D call TRBD2 (5 bases). V shed 5 bases and J shed 1 base, with 11 bases lying between them. The length of the CDR3 is 15 residues. Germline CDR1 reads SGHTA; CDR2 reads FQGTGA. The CDR3 bases are TGTGCCAGCAGCCAGTACGCGGGGAACACCGGGGAGCTGTTTTTT. It is translated as CASSQYAGNTGELFF.

The rearrangement links TRBV7-9 to TRBJ1-5; D remains unclear. CDR3 size: 11 residues. V was clipped by 4 bases and J by 9 bases, with 7 bases between them. CDR1 and CDR2 (germline): SEHNR, FQNEAQ (reference sequence). In nucleotides, the CDR3 is TGTGCCAGCAGCTCTCTTGGGCCCCAGCATTTT. As protein: CASSSLGPQHF.

The rearrangement joins TRBV7-9 to TRBJ1-4; no clear D. This CDR3 comprises 11 residues. CDR1 and CDR2 (germline): SEHNR, FQNEAQ (reference sequence). V was clipped by 5 bases and J by 8 bases, with 6 bases between them. The CDR3 loop is CASSKGEKLFF. The CDR3 DNA reads as TGTGCCAGCAGCAAAGGGGAAAAACTGTTTTTT.

The V call is TRBV5-1, the J call TRBJ1-5; tentatively, D is TRBD1 (6 bases). V was shortened by 4 bases and J by 3 bases, with 11 bases between the two germline ends. The CDR3 is made up of 14 amino acids. Germline CDR1 SGHRS, CDR2 YFSETQ. The CDR3, as DNA: TGCGCCAGCAGCCTCGACAGGACCAATCAGCCCCAGCATTTT. Amino acid sequence: CASSLDRTNQPQHF. Full variable domain (missing parts from reference TRBV5-1 and TRBJ1-5): KAGVTQTPRYLIKTRGQQVTLSCSPISGHRSVSWYQQTPGQGLQFLFEYFSETQRNKGNFPGRFSGRQFSNSRSEMNVSTLELGDSALYLCASSLDRTNQPQHFGDGTRLSIL.

This clone is a singleton in its sample. The V call is TRBV19, the J call TRBJ1-1; D unclear. Germline V CDR1 and CDR2: LNHDA, SQIVND (reference sequence). This CDR3 comprises 14 residues. V was cut by 5 bases and J by 6 bases, with 16 bases left in between. The CDR3 sequence is CASSPSKREAEAFF. CDR3 DNA sequence: TGTGCCAGTAGTCCCTCGAAAAGGGAAGCTGAAGCTTTCTTT.

V gene TRBV9 combines with J gene TRBJ1-2, with D unclear. This CDR3 spans 14 amino acids. From germline, CDR1 is SGDLS and CDR2 YYNGEE. V dropped 5 bases and J dropped 0 bases, with 11 bases sitting between them. This CDR3 reads CASSQPGANYGYTF. The DNA for the CDR3 is TGTGCCAGCAGTCAACCAGGAGCTAACTATGGCTACACCTTC.